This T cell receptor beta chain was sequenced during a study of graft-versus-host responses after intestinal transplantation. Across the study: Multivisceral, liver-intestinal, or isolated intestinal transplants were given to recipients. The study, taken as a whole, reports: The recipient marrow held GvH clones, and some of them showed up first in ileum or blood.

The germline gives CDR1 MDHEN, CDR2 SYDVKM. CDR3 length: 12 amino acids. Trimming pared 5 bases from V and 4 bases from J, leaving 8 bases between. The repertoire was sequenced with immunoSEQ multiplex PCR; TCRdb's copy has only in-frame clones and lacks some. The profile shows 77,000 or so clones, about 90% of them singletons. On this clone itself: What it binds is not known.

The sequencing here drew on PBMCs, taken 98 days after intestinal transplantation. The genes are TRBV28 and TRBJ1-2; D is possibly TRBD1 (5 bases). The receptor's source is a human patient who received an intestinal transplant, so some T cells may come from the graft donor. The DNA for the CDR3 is TGTGCCAGCAGTGCAGACAGCTATGGCTACACCTTC. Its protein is CASSADSYGYTF.